This T cell receptor (beta chain) was sequenced during a study of cytomegalovirus exposure and HLA in healthy donors. Study-level points and caveats: Researchers counted about 150 TCR beta chains as cytomegalovirus-associated.

The ends lost 0 bases at V and 5 bases at J; junction bases unmatched: 7. Germline V lookup: CDR1 LGHNT, CDR2 FRNRAP. CDR3 length equals 15 residues. The PCR ran on 60 Vbeta and 13 Jbeta primers. Sequencing used immunoSEQ multiplex PCR; TCRdb keeps in-frame clones, though not all of them. There are 100,000 or so clones in the sample; around 80% occur only once, and 1.2% lies in the top ten. With regard to this clone: Antigen unknown.

The V gene is TRBV12-5, the J gene TRBJ2-7, with 7 bases identical to TRBD1. The sequence was collected from a woman aged 18-29 years in good health and CMV-seronegative. Sequencing used PBMCs. CDR3 coding DNA: TGTGCTAGTGGTTTGGTCTTAGACAGGGTTCACGAGCAGTACTTC. It is translated as CASGLVLDRVHEQYF.